The 18 T cell receptor beta chains in this list originate from one sample, sequenced in a study of PD-1 blockade in mismatch repair-deficient tumors (dated by TCRdb to about 2017). Library preparation employed the immunoSEQ multiplex PCR assay. Not all clones reach the TCRdb copy of this immuneACCESS table, which keeps in-frame sequences only. Checked studies attribute under half of the gap to unresolved V genes and leave the rest unexplained. Counted in this sample were tens of thousands of clones; approximately 84% of them appeared once. Jointly, the top ten make up about 2.4% of the sample. The label giving this sample's time point can be read as: peripheral blood 12 weeks after first pembrolizumab dose. The source was peripheral blood, collected 12 weeks after starting pembrolizumab. These receptors came from an adult with mismatch repair-deficient cancer.

This rearrangement joins TRBV5-1 to TRBJ2-1; tentatively, D is TRBD1 (6 bases). Germline V gives CDR1 SGHRS, CDR2 YFSETQ. V was clipped by 4 bases and J by 7 bases, with 24 bases between them. The CDR3 extends over 17 amino acids. CDR3 residues: CASSLAVSRGLANEQFF. The CDR3 DNA is TGCGCCAGCAGCCTCGCTGTGAGCAGGGGATTAGCTAATGAGCAGTTCTTC.

This clone was seen only once. The chain links TRBV7-9 to TRBJ2-1; D is undetermined. Trimming cost V 0 bases and J 0 bases, with 12 bases left between them. CDR1 and CDR2 from the germline V gene are SEHNR and FQNEAQ (reference sequence). The CDR3 has 17 residues. The CDR3, as DNA: TGTGCCAGCAGCTTAGCCAGTTCCAGGAGCTCCTACAATGAGCAGTTCTTC. It codes for CASSLASSRSSYNEQFF.

This clone was observed once. The chain links TRBV5-1 to TRBJ2-6, with D possibly being TRBD1 or TRBD2 (5 bases each). The CDR3 is 15 residues long. CDR1 SGHRS and CDR2 YFSETQ come from the germline V gene. V lost 5 bases and J 6 bases, leaving 15 bases between the germline ends. CDR3 sequence reads: CASRLQEAEANVLTF. The CDR3 DNA reads as TGCGCCAGCAGATTACAGGAGGCCGAGGCCAACGTCCTGACTTTC.

The chain employs TRBV7-2 and TRBJ1-2; a possible D gene is TRBD1 (5 bases). Germline CDR1 and CDR2: SGHTA and FQGNSA. The ends were cut back, 5 bases at V and 8 bases at J, with 12 bases in the middle. The CDR3 is made up of 12 amino acids. The DNA for the CDR3 is TGTGCCAGCAGCGCCGGGACGTCCGGCTACACCTTC. This encodes CASSAGTSGYTF.

The chain uses TRBV11-3 and TRBJ1-1; no clear D gene. This CDR3 has 14 residues. Trimming removed 7 bases at V and 0 bases at J, with 12 bases between. Germline CDR1 is SGHNT and CDR2 is YENEEA. The CDR3 DNA reads as TGTGCCAGCACCCTTGGCGGGGTGAACACTGAAGCTTTCTTT. Translation: CASTLGGVNTEAFF.

The V and J genes are TRBV11-3 and TRBJ2-1; 8 bases align to TRBD2. The germline V gene has CDR1 SGHNT and CDR2 YENEEA. This CDR3 is built from 17 residues. J lost 6 bases, V lost 6 bases, and 16 bases had no gene match. CDR3 region: CASRAPVGLAGLNEQFF. CDR3 coding DNA: TGTGCCAGCAGAGCCCCGGTAGGTCTAGCGGGCCTCAATGAGCAGTTCTTC.

This clone has a handful of counts. This rearrangement joins TRBV6-5 to TRBJ1-5; no firm D call. The CDR3 runs 13 residues. V lost 0 bases and J 6 bases, leaving 6 bases between the germline ends. Germline CDR1 is MNHEY and CDR2 is SVGAGI. The CDR3 coding sequence is TGTGCCAGCAGTTACTCGATTGGTCAGCCCCAGCATTTT. Amino acid sequence: CASSYSIGQPQHF.

J is TRBJ2-5 and V is TRBV5-4; 10 bases match TRBD2. The germline CDR1 and CDR2 sequences are SGHNT and YYREEE (reference sequence). The CDR3 runs to 15 residues. With V trimmed by 4 bases and J by 5 bases, 8 bases remained unmatched. The CDR3 DNA is TGTGCCAGCAGCCCGCAGCGGGAGGGTAGCGAGACCCAGTACTTC. Amino acids: CASSPQREGSETQYF.

The chain is built from TRBV19 and TRBJ1-1; unclear D gene. CDR1 is LNHDA, CDR2 SQIVND, per germline (reference sequence). Trimming removed 3 bases from V and 6 bases from J, with 14 bases in between. The CDR3 totals 14 residues. CDR3 amino acids: CASSMPPGRAEAFF. The CDR3, as DNA: TGTGCCAGTAGTATGCCCCCCGGTCGGGCTGAAGCTTTCTTT.

This clone turned up a few times. The rearrangement links TRBV4-2 to TRBJ2-3; no clear D. This CDR3 has 14 residues. Trimming pared 0 bases from V and 2 bases from J, leaving 6 bases between. Germline CDR1 is LGHNA and CDR2 is YNFKEQ. The CDR3 nucleotides are TGTGCCAGCAGCCAAGAGGTCGACACAGATACGCAGTATTTT. Its protein product is CASSQEVDTDTQYF.

The V and J genes are TRBV28 and TRBJ2-1; 8 nucleotides agree with TRBD2. The germline gives CDR1 MDHEN, CDR2 SYDVKM. V trimming: 4 bases; J trimming: 2 bases; junction bases outside the gene matches: 4. The CDR3 is 15 amino acids. The CDR3 sequence is CASSSAGETYNEQFF. CDR3 coding DNA: TGTGCCAGCAGTTCAGCGGGAGAAACCTACAATGAGCAGTTCTTC.

This chain links TRBV5-1 with TRBJ1-2, with D unresolved. The V and J ends lost 0 bases and 6 bases respectively, with 12 bases between them. The CDR3 runs 14 residues. Germline CDR1 and CDR2: SGHRS and YFSETQ. The CDR3 DNA reads TGCGCCAGCAGCTTGGTGTACGGGTCGGATGGCTACACCTTC. This encodes CASSLVYGSDGYTF.

The chain is built from TRBV27 and TRBJ2-7; tentatively, D is TRBD1 (6 bases). Per the germline V gene, CDR1 is MNHEY and CDR2 is SMNVEV (reference sequence). V was pared by 6 bases and J by 2 bases, with 11 bases between. CDR3 length: 13 amino acids. The CDR3 sequence is CASRSTGTYEQYF. For the CDR3, the DNA is TGTGCCAGCAGAAGTACAGGGACCTACGAGCAGTACTTC.

CDR3 sequence reads: CASSLGGTSGSTETQYF. CDR3 coding DNA: TGCGCCAGCAGCTTGGGAGGGACTAGCGGGAGTACAGAGACCCAGTACTTC. The chain uses TRBV5-1 and TRBJ2-5, with 14 bases aligning to TRBD2. Germline V gene sequence: CDR1 SGHRS, CDR2 YFSETQ. The CDR3 spans 17 residues. V lost 0 bases, J lost 4 bases, and 5 bases stayed unmatched.

The chain is built from TRBV4-1 and TRBJ1-1; D might be TRBD1 (5 bases). Germline V lookup: CDR1 MGHRA, CDR2 YSYEKL. Trimming shortened V by 0 bases and J by 7 bases, and 9 bases separated the two germline ends. The CDR3 is 13 residues long. In nucleotides, the CDR3 is TGCGCCAGCAGCCAAGAGTGGCAGGGTGAAGCTTTCTTT. Protein product: CASSQEWQGEAFF.

The chain joins TRBV27 to TRBJ2-3, with no clear D. CDR3 length: 14 amino acids. The V and J ends lost 3 bases and 0 bases respectively, with 7 bases between them. Germline-derived CDR1 and CDR2 are MNHEY and SMNVEV (reference sequence). CDR3 sequence: CASSFYQSTDTQYF. The DNA for the CDR3 is TGTGCCAGCAGTTTCTACCAGAGCACAGATACGCAGTATTTT.

This rearrangement joins TRBV6-5 to TRBJ2-7; the match to TRBD1 covers 7 bases. This CDR3 has 13 amino acids. The germline gives CDR1 MNHEY, CDR2 SVGAGI. J lost 5 bases, V lost 6 bases, and 7 bases had no gene match. In DNA, the CDR3 is TGTGCCAGCAGCTACAGGGGTACCCACGAGCAGTACTTC. It encodes CASSYRGTHEQYF.

This clone was detected a few times. V is TRBV6-1 and J is TRBJ1-2; D is perhaps TRBD1 (5 bases). This CDR3 is built from 15 residues. Germline lookup yields CDR1 MNHNS and CDR2 SASEGT. V was clipped by 4 bases and J by 5 bases, with 17 bases between them. The CDR3 loop is CASSVVSTGKYGYTF. The DNA for the CDR3 is TGTGCCAGCAGTGTGGTTAGTACAGGCAAATATGGCTACACCTTC.